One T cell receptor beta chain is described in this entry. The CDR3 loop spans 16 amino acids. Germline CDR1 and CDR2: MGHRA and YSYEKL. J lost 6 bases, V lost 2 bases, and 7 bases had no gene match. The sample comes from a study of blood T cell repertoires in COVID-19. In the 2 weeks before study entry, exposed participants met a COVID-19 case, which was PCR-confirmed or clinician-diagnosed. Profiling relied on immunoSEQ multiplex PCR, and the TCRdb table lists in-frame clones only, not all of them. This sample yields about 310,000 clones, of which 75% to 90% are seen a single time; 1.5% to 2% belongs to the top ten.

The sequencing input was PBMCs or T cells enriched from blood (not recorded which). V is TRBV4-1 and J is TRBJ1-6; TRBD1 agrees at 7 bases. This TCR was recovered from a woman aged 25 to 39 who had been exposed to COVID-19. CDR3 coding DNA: TGCGCCAGCAGCCAAACCGGGACAGCCGGTAATTCACCCCTCCACTTT. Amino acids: CASSQTGTAGNSPLHF.